A single sample is the source of the 23 T cell receptor beta chains below, sequenced in a study of vaccination effects on CD4 cells after COVID-19. Their antigens are not known. Before sequencing took place, the ViraFEST assay used viral peptide pools to expand antigen-specific CD4+ T cells. Upon completion of more than 9 days in culture, CD4+ T cells were isolated. Everyone in the study got two shots of either the BNT162b2 or mRNA-1273 vaccine. The method was immunoSEQ multiplex PCR; TCRdb's version includes in-frame clones alone and lacks a portion of them. The sample holds some 69,000 clones; 74% are singletons and the top ten take 1.5% to 1.9%. The material was CD4+ T cells from PBMCs cultured with HCoV-229E spike peptides, obtained after COVID-19 vaccination. The receptors here all came from a human donor who received a COVID-19 vaccine.

The J gene is TRBJ2-2, the V gene TRBV2; tentatively, D is TRBD1 or TRBD2 (5 bases each). Between the trimmed V and J ends, which lost 8 bases and 0 bases, there was a span of 7 bases. There are 13 residues in the CDR3. CDR1 and CDR2 (germline): SNHLY, FYNNEI. The CDR3 region has the DNA TGTGCCAGCGGGACGACGAACACCGGGGAGCTGTTTTTT. Its translation is CASGTTNTGELFF. Together with reference TRBV2 and TRBJ2-2, the CDR3 gives the full variable domain: EPEVTQTPSHQVTQMGQEVILRCVPISNHLYFYWYRQILGQKVEFLVSFYNNEISEKSEIFDDQFSVERPDGSNFTLKIRSTKLEDSAMYFCASGTTNTGELFFGEGSRLTVL.

This clone has only a few counts. V and J are TRBV6-5 and TRBJ1-1; D remains ambiguous. Germline V gives CDR1 MNHEY, CDR2 SVGAGI. This CDR3 has 16 amino acids. Trimming removed 0 bases at V and 0 bases at J, with 11 bases between. DNA of the CDR3: TGTGCCAGCAGTTACTCGTCTGGCAGAATGAACACTGAAGCTTTCTTT. Its translation is CASSYSSGRMNTEAFF.

The chain joins TRBV18 to TRBJ1-1; D not resolved. The V end was cut by 3 bases, the J end by 6 bases, with 23 bases between. The germline V gene has CDR1 KGHSH and CDR2 LQKENI. This CDR3 is 17 amino acids long. CDR3 sequence: CASSPIALRPEVAEAFF. The CDR3, as DNA: TGTGCCAGCTCACCTATAGCCTTAAGACCCGAAGTCGCTGAAGCTTTCTTT.

The chain links TRBV6-5 to TRBJ1-4, with 9 bases that match TRBD1. Unmatched junction bases numbered 6, after V lost 5 bases and J lost 8 bases. The CDR3 contains 14 residues. Germline V gene sequence: CDR1 MNHEY, CDR2 SVGAGI. CDR3 DNA sequence: TGTGCCAGCAGTAACCGGGACAGGGTAGAAAAACTGTTTTTT. Residues: CASSNRDRVEKLFF.

In DNA, the CDR3 is TGTGCCAGCTCACCTTGGCGCAGTCTCCCTAGCGAGCAGTACGTC. Amino acid sequence: CASSPWRSLPSEQYV. The chain is built from TRBV18 and TRBJ2-7; no clear D. The CDR3 has 15 amino acids. CDR1 KGHSH and CDR2 LQKENI come from the germline V gene. The ends were cut back, 3 bases at V and 6 bases at J, with 18 bases in the middle.

The chain links TRBV2 to TRBJ1-2; perhaps TRBD1 as D (5 bases). The V end was cut by 5 bases, the J end by 0 bases, with 13 bases between. In germline, CDR1 is SNHLY, CDR2 FYNNEI. CDR3 size: 15 residues. The CDR3 DNA is TGTGCCAGCAGTATTGGGCAGGGAACTAACTATGGCTACACCTTC. As protein: CASSIGQGTNYGYTF.

This rearrangement joins TRBV6-5 to TRBJ2-3, with D tentatively TRBD2 (6 bases). With 6 bases removed from V and 7 bases from J, the gap between germline ends came to 17 bases. CDR1 and CDR2 from the germline V gene are MNHEY and SVGAGI. This CDR3 spans 14 amino acids. The CDR3 nucleotides are TGTGCCAGCAGCGTAGCGGTTACGATCAATACGCAGTATTTT. It specifies CASSVAVTINTQYF.

The chain uses TRBV27 and TRBJ1-2, with a tentative D call TRBD1 (6 bases). Germline V lookup: CDR1 MNHEY, CDR2 SMNVEV (reference sequence). This CDR3 contains 14 residues. The V end lost 2 bases, the J end lost 6 bases, and 13 bases lay between the germline ends. The CDR3 protein is CASSLRGAQDGYTF. The DNA for the CDR3 is TGTGCCAGCAGTTTAAGGGGGGCGCAGGATGGCTACACCTTC.

V and J are TRBV19 and TRBJ2-3; no definite D call. The CDR3 sequence is 13 residues long. Germline CDR1 and CDR2: LNHDA and SQIVND (reference sequence). Trimming shortened V by 5 bases and J by 2 bases, and 8 bases separated the two germline ends. CDR3 nucleotides: TGTGCCAGTAGTTCGCGGACCACAGATACGCAGTATTTT. Translating gives CASSSRTTDTQYF.

The chain uses TRBV30 and TRBJ1-3, with 7 bases matching TRBD1. This CDR3 region has 15 residues. After removal of 4 bases from V and 0 bases from J, the junction contained 6 bases not matched to a gene. The germline CDR1 and CDR2 sequences are GTSNPN and SVGIG (reference sequence). CDR3 residues: CAWTRDSGSGNTIYF. CDR3 DNA sequence: TGTGCCTGGACCAGGGACAGCGGCTCTGGAAACACCATATATTTT.

The chain joins TRBV10-3 to TRBJ2-5, with D perhaps being TRBD1 or TRBD2 (6 bases each). V was shortened by 10 bases and J by 2 bases, with 17 bases between the two germline ends. The CDR3 is 14 residues long. The germline V gene encodes CDR1 ENHRY and CDR2 SYGVKD. CDR3 loop: CATKQRGEQETQYF. CDR3 in DNA: TGTGCCACCAAGCAGAGGGGGGAGCAAGAGACCCAGTACTTC.

The rearrangement links TRBV7-3 to TRBJ1-2; weak D call: TRBD1 (5 bases). The germline V gene encodes CDR1 SGHTA and CDR2 FQGTGA. V was cut by 2 bases and J by 8 bases, with 12 bases left in between. CDR3 size: 13 residues. The CDR3, as DNA: TGTGCCAGCAGCTTACGGCAGGGTAGCGGCTACACCTTC. Its translation: CASSLRQGSGYTF.

CDR3: CASSPKLGQVYEQYV. In DNA form, the CDR3 reads TGTGCCAGCAGTCCAAAGCTGGGACAGGTATACGAGCAGTACGTC. This chain connects TRBV6-5 to TRBJ2-7; TRBD1 aligns across 8 bases. The CDR3 is 15 residues long. CDR1 is MNHEY and CDR2 is SVGAGI in the germline V gene. V trimming: 5 bases; J trimming: 4 bases; junction bases outside the gene matches: 10.

The rearrangement links TRBV3-1 (or the pseudogene TRBV3-2) to TRBJ2-2, with no clear D. Trimming removed 4 bases from V and 5 bases from J, with 5 bases in between. Germline CDR1 is LGHDT and CDR2 is YNNKEL (reference sequence). The length of the CDR3 is 12 residues. The CDR3 region is CASSLMTGELFF. The CDR3, as DNA: TGTGCCAGCAGCCTAATGACCGGGGAGCTGTTTTTT.

The rearrangement links TRBV5-1 to TRBJ1-1, with TRBD1 matching 7 bases. CDR3 size: 13 residues. The germline V gene encodes CDR1 SGHRS and CDR2 YFSETQ. Trimming at V came to 4 bases and at J to 4 bases, leaving 4 bases not matched to a gene. CDR3 amino acids: CASSRGLGTEAFF. As DNA, the CDR3 is TGCGCCAGCAGCAGGGGGCTCGGCACTGAAGCTTTCTTT.

The chain is built from TRBV2 and TRBJ1-4; 10 bases line up with TRBD1. The CDR3 is 15 residues long. V gave up 5 bases and J gave up 8 bases; unmatched junction bases: 8. CDR1 and CDR2 (germline): SNHLY, FYNNEI. The CDR3 nucleotides read TGTGCCAGCAGTATAGCCGGGACAGGGGAGGAAAAACTGTTTTTT. It is translated as CASSIAGTGEEKLFF.

The chain has TRBV5-6 and TRBJ1-1; a weak D match, TRBD1 (5 bases). CDR1 is SGHDT, CDR2 YYEEEE, per germline. Trimming removed 4 bases from V and 4 bases from J, with 20 bases in between. The CDR3 sequence is 16 residues long. CDR3 sequence reads: CASSPRLGVIPTEAFF. The CDR3 nucleotides read TGTGCCAGCAGCCCCCGGTTAGGGGTAATTCCCACTGAAGCTTTCTTT.

The rearrangement uses TRBV7-9 and TRBJ2-3; TRBD2 agrees at 7 bases. The CDR3 loop spans 18 amino acids. With V trimmed by 5 bases and J by 0 bases, 14 bases remained unmatched. Germline V gives CDR1 SEHNR, CDR2 FQNEAQ (reference sequence). The CDR3, as DNA: TGTGCCAGCAGCCGGGGGGAGACAGACTACTTTAGCACAGATACGCAGTATTTT. As protein: CASSRGETDYFSTDTQYF.

This clone was found once. The chain uses TRBV11-2 and TRBJ2-4, with 7 bases lining up with TRBD2. The trim removed 5 bases at V and 0 bases at J, leaving 10 bases unmatched. The CDR3 contains 17 residues. From germline, CDR1 is SGHAT and CDR2 FQNNGV. The CDR3 DNA is TGTGCCAGCAGCATGGGAGGGTTTGGACAAGCCAAAAACATTCAGTACTTC. This codes for CASSMGGFGQAKNIQYF.

This rearrangement joins TRBV18 to TRBJ2-2, with 11 positions matching TRBD1. The CDR3 contains 19 residues. CDR1 is KGHSH, CDR2 LQKENI, per germline. V trimming: 1 base; J trimming: 2 bases; junction bases outside the gene matches: 9. CDR3 region: CASSPQRTGGFVNTGELFF. The CDR3 DNA reads TGTGCCAGCTCACCACAAAGGACAGGGGGCTTCGTTAACACCGGGGAGCTGTTTTTT.

The CDR3 is CASSLGSVQSFYGYTF. The CDR3 DNA sequence: TGTGCCAGCAGCTTGGGTTCAGTTCAGTCCTTCTATGGCTACACCTTC. The genes are TRBV5-5 and TRBJ1-2; D not certain. The germline V and J ends were trimmed by 0 bases and 4 bases, with 16 bases remaining between them. The CDR3 loop spans 16 amino acids. Germline CDR1 reads SGHKS; CDR2 reads YYEKEE (reference sequence).

V is TRBV5-1 and J is TRBJ2-5, with D perhaps matching TRBD2 (6 bases). V was clipped by 4 bases and J by 2 bases, with 9 bases between them. Germline V gives CDR1 SGHRS, CDR2 YFSETQ. The CDR3 length is 13 residues. Here the CDR3 reads CASSGGLQETQYF. CDR3 sequence (DNA): TGCGCCAGCAGCGGGGGACTTCAAGAGACCCAGTACTTC.

CDR3 in DNA: TGTGCCAGCCCCCCCGGGACAGGGGTTTTTTACGAGCAGTACGTC. This encodes CASPPGTGVFYEQYV. The genes are TRBV21-1 and TRBJ2-7; TRBD1 was called by the table and not checked on the DNA. TRBV21-1 is an annotated pseudogene. The CDR3 spans 15 residues.